These 14 T cell receptor beta chains were all obtained from the same sample, sequenced in a study of T cell clonotyping in hematopoietic cell transplantation. Profiled with immunoSEQ multiplex PCR; TCRdb holds only in-frame clones, not every one. Here the sample spans about 27,000 clones, 90% to 96% being singletons. The sequenced sample consisted of peripheral blood mononuclear cells. The receptors here all came from a man in his fifties in good health. Some clones in this sample may be carry-over from other donors' samples.

This chain's CDR3 is CASSVGETQYF. The CDR3 DNA sequence: TGTGCCAGCAGCGTGGGGGAGACCCAGTACTTC. The V call is TRBV5-6, the J call TRBJ2-5; D remains ambiguous. V lost 4 bases and J 5 bases, leaving 6 bases between the germline ends. CDR3 length: 11 amino acids. Germline loops: CDR1 SGHDT, CDR2 YYEEEE.

This clone was found a few times. This chain joins TRBV29-1 and TRBJ2-1; weak D call: TRBD2 (5 bases). Per germline, CDR1 SQVTM and CDR2 ANQGSEA. The V and J ends lost 1 base and 7 bases respectively, with 14 bases between them. CDR3 length: 14 residues. The CDR3 sequence is CSVEVSGLKNEQFF. CDR3 sequence (DNA): TGCAGCGTTGAAGTAAGCGGACTCAAGAATGAGCAGTTCTTC.

The rearrangement links TRBV23-1 to TRBJ1-2; D ambiguous. TRBV23-1 is sorted into the ORF group, with uncertain function. V lost 5 bases and J lost 8, with 18 bases in between. The CDR3 runs 14 residues. CDR3: CASSNVEVVIGYTF. The DNA of the CDR3 is TGCGCCAGCAGTAATGTAGAAGTAGTGATCGGCTACACCTTC.

The J gene is TRBJ2-7, the V gene TRBV11-2, with 9 bases fitting TRBD1. From germline, CDR1 is SGHAT and CDR2 FQNNGV. After removal of 5 bases from V and 2 bases from J, the junction contained 10 bases not matched to a gene. There are 16 residues in the CDR3. DNA of the CDR3: TGTGCCAGCAGCCAAAGGACCGGGACAGGGACCTACGAGCAGTACTTC. This gives the protein CASSQRTGTGTYEQYF. Combining the CDR3 with reference TRBV11-2 and TRBJ2-7 gives the whole variable domain EAGVAQSPRYKIIEKRQSVAFWCNPISGHATLYWYQQILGQGPKLLIQFQNNGVVDDSQLPKDRFSAERLKGVDSTLKIQPAKLEDSAVYLCASSQRTGTGTYEQYFGPGTRLTVT.

The chain carries TRBV10-1 and TRBJ2-1; 10 bases are a match to TRBD2. The CDR3 loop spans 15 amino acids. CDR1 and CDR2 (germline): WNHNN, SYGVQD (reference sequence). V shed 6 bases and J 3 bases; nucleotides not matched to a gene: 5. The CDR3 bases are TGCGCCAGCAGCGGATTAGCGGGGGGCTACAATGAGCAGTTCTTC. It translates to CASSGLAGGYNEQFF.

This chain links TRBV5-1 with TRBJ2-3; unclear D gene. There are 16 residues in the CDR3. Trimming removed 0 bases from V and 1 base from J, with 12 bases in between. Germline V gives CDR1 SGHRS, CDR2 YFSETQ. Written as DNA, the CDR3 is TGCGCCAGCAGCTTGGTGCAAGGAGAGGGCACAGATACGCAGTATTTT. Protein sequence: CASSLVQGEGTDTQYF.

V gene TRBV7-2 combines with J gene TRBJ1-3; 8 positions match TRBD1. Germline V lookup: CDR1 SGHTA, CDR2 FQGNSA. V lost 3 bases to trimming and J lost 3 bases; unmatched junction nucleotides: 7. The CDR3 covers 16 residues. CDR3 in amino acids: CASSFRQGASGNTIYF. The CDR3 nucleotides are TGTGCCAGCAGCTTTCGCCAGGGGGCGAGTGGAAACACCATATATTTT.

The rearrangement joins TRBV6-5 to TRBJ2-7; D call uncertain. The V gene lost 7 bases and the J gene lost 3 bases, with 10 bases spanning the gap. Germline loops: CDR1 MNHEY, CDR2 SVGAGI. The CDR3 has 12 residues. CDR3 residues: CASTDGFYEQYF. As DNA, the CDR3 is TGTGCCAGCACTGATGGTTTCTACGAGCAGTACTTC.

The chain links TRBV7-9 to TRBJ1-3; D call uncertain. Trimming took off 5 bases at V and 0 bases at J, with 11 bases between the two ends. Per germline, CDR1 SEHNR and CDR2 FQNEAQ (reference sequence). The CDR3 extends over 15 amino acids. CDR3 region: CASSPLPLSGNTIYF. CDR3 nucleotide sequence: TGTGCCAGCAGCCCTCTACCCCTCTCTGGAAACACCATATATTTT. The full variable domain, its missing parts supplied by reference TRBV7-9 and TRBJ1-3, is DTGVSQNPRHKITKRGQNVTFRCDPISEHNRLYWYRQTLGQGPEFLTYFQNEAQLEKSRLLSDRFSAERPKGSFSTLEIQRTEQGDSAMYLCASSPLPLSGNTIYFGEGSWLTVV.

This chain links TRBV28 with TRBJ2-7; unclear D gene. Germline V gene sequence: CDR1 MDHEN, CDR2 SYDVKM. Trimming removed 2 bases at V and 3 bases at J, with 8 bases between. The CDR3 is made up of 13 amino acids. CDR3 DNA sequence: TGTGCCAGCAGTTTAATGCAGATCTACGAGCAGTACTTC. It yields the protein CASSLMQIYEQYF.

This clone was observed a single time. The chain carries TRBV27 and TRBJ1-1; D perhaps matches TRBD1 (5 bases). V was trimmed by 4 bases and J by 11 bases, leaving 26 bases between them. Germline lookup yields CDR1 MNHEY and CDR2 SMNVEV (reference sequence). This CDR3 contains 16 residues. Here the CDR3 reads CASSSTGGGYPVLAFF. The CDR3 coding sequence is TGTGCCAGCAGTTCCACTGGGGGGGGGTACCCGGTGTTGGCTTTCTTT.

The chain uses TRBV29-1 and TRBJ2-5; a weak D match, TRBD2 (5 bases). V was cut by 2 bases and J by 1 base, with 8 bases left in between. The CDR3 totals 13 residues. CDR1 is SQVTM and CDR2 is ANQGSEA in the germline V gene. For the CDR3, the DNA is TGCAGCGTTGAATCCCGGGGCCAAGAGACCCAGTACTTC. The encoded protein is CSVESRGQETQYF. The variable domain in full, completed from reference TRBV29-1 and TRBJ2-5, reads SAVISQKPSRDICQRGTSLTIQCQVDSQVTMMFWYRQQPGQSLTLIATANQGSEATYESGFVIDKFPISRPNLTFSTLTVSNMSPEDSSIYLCSVESRGQETQYFGPGTRLLVL.

V gene TRBV4-3 combines with J gene TRBJ1-2; TRBD1 matches at 11 bases. The length of the CDR3 is 17 residues. Germline assignment: CDR1 LGHNA and CDR2 YSLEER. J was trimmed by 6 bases and V by 4 bases; bases with no gene match: 13. CDR3 DNA sequence: TGCGCCAGCAGCCCTCTTCCGGGACAGGGGGTTTTCGATGGCTACACCTTC. Translating it yields CASSPLPGQGVFDGYTF.

V and J are TRBV7-2 and TRBJ1-2, with 7 bases lining up with TRBD1. The CDR3 covers 14 residues. CDR1 and CDR2 from the germline V gene are SGHTA and FQGNSA. V gave up 5 bases and J gave up 3 bases; unmatched junction bases: 6. CDR3 loop: CASSPDRVYYGYTF. The CDR3 DNA is TGTGCCAGCAGCCCAGACAGGGTATACTATGGCTACACCTTC.